Shown below are 10 T cell receptor beta chains from a single sample sequenced in a study of cytomegalovirus exposure and HLA in healthy donors. Sequencing used immunoSEQ multiplex PCR; TCRdb keeps in-frame clones, though not all of them. This sample has roughly 230,000 clones; less than 95% occur once, and the top ten carry under 4%. The specimen was PBMCs. The receptors come from a woman in her 30s in good health and CMV-seronegative.

The rearrangement uses TRBV28 and TRBJ2-7; 9 bases are a match to TRBD2. The germline V gene encodes CDR1 MDHEN and CDR2 SYDVKM. The V and J ends lost 5 bases and 10 bases, in that order; junction bases with no gene match: 12. This CDR3 has 14 amino acids. CDR3 in DNA: TGTGCCAGCAGTGTGACTAGCGGATATACGTCTCAGTACTTC. This encodes CASSVTSGYTSQYF.

The chain combines TRBV28 with TRBJ2-1; no reliable D call. This CDR3 region has 14 residues. The ends were cut back, 3 bases at V and 6 bases at J, with 12 bases in the middle. Germline V gives CDR1 MDHEN, CDR2 SYDVKM. CDR3 in amino acids: CASSFPHLGNEQFF. The CDR3 DNA reads as TGTGCCAGCAGTTTCCCCCATCTGGGCAATGAGCAGTTCTTC.

V usage is TRBV28 and J usage is TRBJ2-7; 11 positions agree with TRBD2. Unmatched junction bases numbered 9, after V lost 8 bases and J lost 3 bases. The CDR3 contains 15 residues. Germline V gene lookup returns CDR1 MDHEN and CDR2 SYDVKM. The CDR3, as DNA: TGTGCCAGCTTTCCCCAACTAGCGGGAGTCTACGAGCAGTACTTC. Amino acid sequence: CASFPQLAGVYEQYF.

The chain joins TRBV10-1 to TRBJ1-4; no definite D call. The CDR3 sequence is 15 residues long. Germline CDR1 and CDR2: WNHNN and SYGVQD (reference sequence). With 4 bases removed from V and 4 bases from J, the gap between germline ends came to 13 bases. CDR3: CASSGPLDFNEKLFF. Written as DNA, the CDR3 is TGCGCCAGCAGTGGGCCGCTTGATTTTAATGAAAAACTGTTTTTT.

The gene calls are TRBV11-2 and TRBJ2-7; D unclear. This CDR3 has 13 residues. Germline-derived CDR1 and CDR2 are SGHAT and FQNNGV. Trimming cost V 5 bases and J 6 bases, with 14 bases left between them. The CDR3 region has the DNA TGTGCCAGCAGCCAACTTACGGGCGGCGAGCAGTACTTC. Its protein product is CASSQLTGGEQYF.

The genes are TRBV29-1 and TRBJ2-7; 10 bases map to TRBD2. V shed 3 bases and J 7 bases; nucleotides not matched to a gene: 6. Germline loops: CDR1 SQVTM, CDR2 ANQGSEA. This CDR3 spans 13 amino acids. Here the CDR3 reads CSVDLAGVGEQYF. Written as DNA, the CDR3 is TGCAGCGTTGACCTAGCGGGAGTCGGGGAGCAGTACTTC.

The V gene is TRBV5-6, the J gene TRBJ2-7; the D gene is possibly TRBD1 (6 bases). Between the trimmed V and J ends, which lost 0 bases and 0 bases, there was a span of 10 bases. Germline V gene lookup returns CDR1 SGHDT and CDR2 YYEEEE. The CDR3 is 15 amino acids. CDR3 sequence reads: CASSLVGQSSYEQYF. The CDR3 region has the DNA TGTGCCAGCAGCTTGGTAGGACAGAGCTCCTACGAGCAGTACTTC. The entire variable domain, with the rest obtained from reference TRBV5-6 and TRBJ2-7, is as follows: DAGVTQSPTHLIKTRGQQVTLRCSPKSGHDTVSWYQQALGQGPQFIFQYYEEEERQRGNFPDRFSGHQFPNYSSELNVNALLLGDSALYLCASSLVGQSSYEQYFGPGTRLTVT.

The rearrangement uses TRBV11-2 and TRBJ2-1; TRBD2 agrees at 9 bases. This CDR3 region has 16 residues. The junction had 5 bases not matched to a gene; V was cut back by 2 bases and J by 3 bases. Germline V CDR1 and CDR2: SGHAT, FQNNGV. The CDR3 DNA is TGTGCCAGCAGCTTATTAGCGGGAGCACGCTACAATGAGCAGTTCTTC. Its protein is CASSLLAGARYNEQFF.

This clone was observed once. The rearrangement links TRBV28 to TRBJ2-2, with D perhaps being TRBD1 or TRBD2 (6 bases each). The CDR3 consists of 15 residues. V lost 6 bases, J lost 5 bases, and 16 bases lay in between. Germline V gene lookup returns CDR1 MDHEN and CDR2 SYDVKM. DNA of the CDR3: TGTGCCAGCAGCCTTACTACAGGGAGGACCGGGGAGCTGTTTTTT. Protein product: CASSLTTGRTGELFF.

The rearrangement links TRBV30 to TRBJ2-7, with no clear D. V shed 3 bases and J shed 0 bases, with 15 bases lying between them. This CDR3 is 15 amino acids long. The germline V gene encodes CDR1 GTSNPN and CDR2 SVGIG (reference sequence). CDR3 in amino acids: CAWREMVTFSYEQYF. The CDR3 DNA reads as TGTGCCTGGAGGGAGATGGTTACCTTCTCCTACGAGCAGTACTTC.